The entry that follows covers one T cell receptor (beta chain) sequence. Its specificity is not known. Patients had blood sampled at baseline and again on cycle 4 day 1 and cycle 7 day 1. This entry belongs to a study of OX40 agonist ivuxolimab in advanced cancers. Study-wide points: Researchers did not establish what antigens the expanded peripheral T cells target.

Trimming stripped 0 bases from V and 2 bases from J, with 8 bases between. Germline V gene sequence: CDR1 SGHVS, CDR2 FQNEAQ. The CDR3 consists of 15 residues. Method: immunoSEQ multiplex PCR; TCRdb's copy keeps in-frame clones and lacks some. The data hold approximately 72,000 clones, with 70% to 90% observed a single time. The sequencing used CD4+ or CD8+ T cells sorted from blood, collected in a trial of the OX40 agonist ivuxolimab. The chain recombines TRBV7-8 with TRBJ2-1; no definite D call. The origin of this receptor is an adult with an advanced solid tumor such as melanoma, head and neck, liver or kidney cancer. CDR3 amino acids: CASSLAWQAYNEQFF. CDR3 in DNA: TGTGCCAGCAGCTTAGCGTGGCAGGCCTACAATGAGCAGTTCTTC.